Listed here are 22 T cell receptor beta chains from one sample, sequenced in a study of response to subunit inactivated influenza vaccine. In TCRdb, the RT-PCR reads were re-called with MiXCR into one record per CDR3 protein. The repertoire consists of hundreds of thousands of distinct CDR3 sequences, with about 14% occurring once and the leading ten covering 5.5% to 8%. This specimen was PBMCs from blood, taken 14 to 15 days before vaccination. The receptors stem from a man aged 50 to 59 who received an inactivated influenza vaccine.

V gene TRBV18 combines with J gene TRBJ2-1, with D perhaps TRBD2 (7 bases). Trimming removed 3 bases at V and 0 bases at J, with 18 bases between. The length of the CDR3 is 18 residues. Germline V gene data show CDR1 as KGHSH and CDR2 as LQKENI. CDR3 coding DNA: TGTGCCAGCTCACCCTTTGCTGGGGGCGGGGGCTCCTACAATGAGCAGTTCTTC. This sequence encodes CASSPFAGGGGSYNEQFF.

The chain has TRBV30 and TRBJ1-1; D may be TRBD1 (5 bases). V lost 2 bases and J 1 base, leaving 8 bases between the germline ends. The CDR3 has 13 residues. Germline-derived CDR1 and CDR2 are GTSNPN and SVGIG (reference sequence). The CDR3 coding sequence is TGTGCCTGGAGTTTGACAGCGAACACTGAAGCTTTCTTT. This codes for CAWSLTANTEAFF.

The chain links TRBV7-8 to TRBJ2-5; possibly TRBD2 for D (7 bases). With 5 bases removed from V and 2 bases from J, the gap between germline ends came to 15 bases. The germline CDR1 and CDR2 sequences are SGHVS and FQNEAQ. This CDR3 comprises 15 residues. The DNA for the CDR3 is TGTGCCAGCAGCCCCACGGCGGGGGCGCAAGAGACCCAGTACTTC. Encoded protein: CASSPTAGAQETQYF.

This clonotype showed up just a few times. V usage is TRBV20-1 and J usage is TRBJ2-3; D is perhaps TRBD1 (5 bases). This CDR3 spans 15 amino acids. Trimming left V 2 bases short and J 4 bases short, with 16 bases between. Germline loops: CDR1 DFQATT, CDR2 SNEGSKA (reference sequence). Here the CDR3 DNA reads TGCAGTGCTAGACCCTTGGCAGGGTTAGCAGATACGCAGTATTTT. Protein sequence: CSARPLAGLADTQYF.

This clonotype was seen a few times. The chain joins TRBV6-1 to TRBJ2-1, with 9 bases fitting TRBD2. The J segment lost 2 bases and the V segment lost 6 bases, leaving 5 bases of the junction unmatched. CDR3 length equals 15 residues. Germline assignment: CDR1 MNHNS and CDR2 SASEGT. The CDR3 DNA reads TGTGCCAGCAGCTCCAGCGGGAGGACCTACAATGAGCAGTTCTTC. Translating it yields CASSSSGRTYNEQFF.

V gene TRBV5-6 combines with J gene TRBJ2-1, with 11 bases aligning to TRBD2. The V gene's germline CDR1 is SGHDT and CDR2 YYEEEE. The J segment lost 4 bases and the V segment lost 4 bases, leaving 7 bases of the junction unmatched. This CDR3 comprises 16 residues. The CDR3 spells CASSRLAGSEYNEQFF. As DNA, the CDR3 is TGTGCCAGCAGCCGACTAGCGGGATCGGAGTACAATGAGCAGTTCTTC.

The CDR3 spells CASSLGYLTSGSTDTQYF. The CDR3 DNA is TGTGCCAGCAGCTTAGGGTACCTGACTAGCGGTAGCACAGATACGCAGTATTTT. The chain has TRBV7-3 and TRBJ2-3, with TRBD2 matching 9 bases. J lost 0 bases, V lost 2 bases, and 9 bases had no gene match. This CDR3 region has 18 residues. Germline loops: CDR1 SGHTA, CDR2 FQGTGA.

V usage is TRBV7-2 and J usage is TRBJ2-7; a weak D match, TRBD2 (5 bases). Looked up from germline, CDR1 is SGHTA and CDR2 is FQGNSA. The CDR3 runs to 13 residues. V dropped 7 bases and J dropped 0 bases, with 10 bases sitting between them. The CDR3 region has the DNA TGTGCCAGCACCAAGACTAACTCCTACGAGCAGTACTTC. It encodes CASTKTNSYEQYF. The full variable domain, completed using reference TRBV7-2 and TRBJ2-7, is GAGVSQSPSNKVTEKGKDVELRCDPISGHTALYWYRQSLGQGLEFLIYFQGNSAPDKSGLPSDRFSAERTGGSVSTLTIQRTQQEDSAVYLCASTKTNSYEQYFGPGTRLTVT.

The rearrangement joins TRBV7-8 to TRBJ2-2; 8 bases line up with TRBD2. CDR1 is SGHVS, CDR2 FQNEAQ, per germline. CDR3 size: 16 residues. V lost 1 base to trimming and J lost 4 bases; unmatched junction nucleotides: 5. The CDR3 reads CASSLGGLAGTGELFF. In nucleotides, the CDR3 is TGTGCCAGCAGCTTAGGAGGGCTAGCGGGCACCGGGGAGCTGTTTTTT.

In its sample, this clonotype was seen a few times. This chain links TRBV2 with TRBJ1-1; 7 bases line up with TRBD1. Trimming cost V 10 bases and J 1 base; bases outside gene matches: 12. Germline values: CDR1 SNHLY, CDR2 FYNNEI. The CDR3 has 15 residues. CDR3 residues: CATTSSGTENTEAFF. CDR3 coding DNA: TGTGCCACCACTAGTAGCGGGACAGAGAACACTGAAGCTTTCTTT.

This clonotype was seen only a few times. The chain combines TRBV28 with TRBJ2-7; 8 positions agree with TRBD2. The CDR3 covers 15 residues. Germline V lookup: CDR1 MDHEN, CDR2 SYDVKM. The trim removed 5 bases at V and 3 bases at J, leaving 9 bases unmatched. The CDR3 nucleotides are TGTGCCAGCAGTCGAATTAGCGGGAAGGGCTACGAGCAGTACTTC. It is translated as CASSRISGKGYEQYF.

This clonotype appeared a few times. The chain employs TRBV20-1 and TRBJ1-5; D perhaps matches TRBD1 (5 bases). The CDR3 spans 13 residues. Trimming cost V 1 base and J 5 bases, with 9 bases left between them. Germline V gene sequence: CDR1 DFQATT, CDR2 SNEGSKA (reference sequence). The DNA of the CDR3 is TGCAGTGCTAGAGCGGACACCCATCAGCCCCAGCATTTT. Its translation: CSARADTHQPQHF.

This clonotype appeared a few times. V and J are TRBV6-5 and TRBJ2-7; the D is unclear. Trimming removed 0 bases from V and 4 bases from J, with 7 bases in between. CDR1 and CDR2 (germline): MNHEY, SVGAGI. The length of the CDR3 is 13 residues. In DNA, the CDR3 is TGTGCCAGCAGTTACTCGGGCGTATACGAGCAGTACTTC. It is translated as CASSYSGVYEQYF.

This clonotype turned up a few times. The CDR3 DNA is TGTGCCAGCAGTAAAGACAGGGGGCTCGGTCAGCCCCAGCATTTT. Amino acids: CASSKDRGLGQPQHF. The rearrangement uses TRBV2 and TRBJ1-5, with TRBD1 matching 10 bases. Germline V gene data show CDR1 as SNHLY and CDR2 as FYNNEI. After removal of 5 bases from V and 6 bases from J, the junction contained 7 bases not matched to a gene. This CDR3 contains 15 residues.

This clonotype was seen many times. This chain links TRBV12-3 or TRBV12-4 with TRBJ1-1; TRBD1 matches at 7 bases. Trimming removed 5 bases from V and 4 bases from J; junction bases left unmatched: 10. The CDR3 consists of 15 residues. The CDR3 reads CASSPQGTGLTEAFF. The CDR3 DNA follows: TGTGCCAGCAGTCCACAGGGGACGGGTCTCACTGAAGCTTTCTTT.

The rearrangement joins TRBV11-2 to TRBJ2-2; tentatively, D is TRBD1 (6 bases). The length of the CDR3 is 14 residues. Per germline, CDR1 SGHAT and CDR2 FQNNGV. With 7 bases removed from V and 4 bases from J, the gap between germline ends came to 13 bases. The CDR3 sequence is CASTSQGFTGELFF. The CDR3 nucleotides are TGTGCCAGCACCTCACAGGGTTTCACCGGGGAGCTGTTTTTT.

This clonotype came up many times. The V and J genes are TRBV4-1 and TRBJ2-5, with D possibly TRBD1 on 5 matching bases. This CDR3 spans 17 amino acids. Trimming took 2 bases from V and 0 from J, leaving 16 bases between them. Germline CDR1 reads MGHRA; CDR2 reads YSYEKL. The CDR3 loop is CASSQTPGHLYQETQYF. The CDR3 nucleotides are TGCGCCAGCAGCCAAACCCCCGGACACTTGTACCAAGAGACCCAGTACTTC.

This clonotype came up a few times. This chain joins TRBV27 and TRBJ1-4; D perhaps matches TRBD1 (6 bases). V shed 5 bases and J shed 7 bases, with 17 bases lying between them. The CDR3 runs to 15 residues. Germline V lookup: CDR1 MNHEY, CDR2 SMNVEV (reference sequence). CDR3 sequence reads: CASSPRGVRAEKLFF. CDR3 bases: TGTGCCAGCAGTCCCAGGGGTGTCAGGGCTGAAAAACTGTTTTTT.

This clonotype was picked up many times. J is TRBJ2-7 and V is TRBV3-1; 8 bases map to TRBD1. V lost 3 bases, J lost 3 bases, and 13 bases stayed unmatched. This CDR3 is 17 amino acids long. Germline V gene data show CDR1 as LGHDT and CDR2 as YNNKEL (reference sequence). CDR3 in DNA: TGTGCCAGCAGCCATGGACAGGGTCTAACTAGAATCTACGAGCAGTACTTC. Amino acids: CASSHGQGLTRIYEQYF.

The rearrangement uses TRBV12-3 or TRBV12-4 and TRBJ2-5; 15 bases line up with TRBD2. The length of the CDR3 is 16 residues. Unmatched junction bases numbered 5, after V lost 8 bases and J lost 1 base. The CDR3 spells CASGGLAGGPQETQYF. DNA for the CDR3: TGTGCCAGCGGAGGACTAGCGGGGGGGCCCCAAGAGACCCAGTACTTC.

This clonotype occurred many times. This chain uses TRBV2 with TRBJ2-7, with D unclear. V was pared by 4 bases and J by 6 bases, with 4 bases between. Germline CDR1 SNHLY, CDR2 FYNNEI. The length of the CDR3 is 10 residues. CDR3 DNA sequence: TGTGCCAGCAGTGTTTTCGAGCAGTACTTC. It yields the protein CASSVFEQYF.

Written as DNA, the CDR3 is TGTGCCAGCAGCCAGGGGACAGCACGCACTGAAGCTTTCTTT. Encoded protein: CASSQGTARTEAFF. The V gene is TRBV3-1, the J gene TRBJ1-1, with TRBD1 matching 7 bases. The CDR3 has 14 amino acids. Trimming took 3 bases from V and 4 from J; bases not matched to a gene: 5. CDR1 is LGHDT and CDR2 is YNNKEL in the germline V gene (reference sequence).